The clone carrying this T cell receptor (beta chain) was seen a handful of times. Its antigen is undetermined. A single record per CDR3 protein comes from TCRdb applying MiXCR to the RT-PCR reads. The data hold 500,000 to 600,000 distinct CDR3 sequences, with approximately 10% observed a single time. With 6 bases removed from V and 0 bases from J, the gap between germline ends came to 9 bases. This CDR3 has 13 amino acids. CDR1 SGHTA and CDR2 FQGNSA come from the germline V gene. These data come from a study of response to subunit inactivated influenza vaccine. Study results and limitations: After each seasonal influenza vaccination, few new T cells are recruited, the authors suggested.

The TCR sequence derives from a man in his fifties who received an inactivated influenza vaccine. The material was PBMCs from blood, obtained on the day of vaccination. The V gene is TRBV7-2, the J gene TRBJ2-7, with D uncertain. The CDR3 protein is CASRHTASYEQYF. The CDR3 DNA reads TGTGCCAGCAGACACACGGCCTCCTACGAGCAGTACTTC.